This TCR beta chain was recovered during a study of blood T cell repertoires in COVID-19. Study in general: From T cells, B-cell-depleted T cells, or PBMCs came the material, which was cDNA or gDNA.

In the original processing: Estimates of nucleated cell counts were drawn from the amplification of reference gene primers. The table came from immunoSEQ multiplex PCR; TCRdb's copy has only in-frame clones and leaves some out. V and J calls and clone size are as listed in that table; D and trimming were resolved from the DNA. This sample has fewer than 150,000 clones; about 90% occur once, and the top ten carry about a sixth. CDR3 length equals 11 residues. Trimming left V 5 bases short and J 5 bases short, with 7 bases between. CDR1 and CDR2 from the germline V gene are SGHVS and FQNEAQ. The V gene is TRBV7-8, the J gene TRBJ2-7; no reliable D call. The clonotype comes from a woman in her fifties or sixties who had recovered from COVID-19. The sample consisted of peripheral blood. Written as DNA, the CDR3 is TGTGCCAGCAGCATCTCTCACGAGCAGTACTTC. It specifies CASSISHEQYF.